Following are 14 T cell receptor beta chains from one sample sequenced in a study of cytotoxic CD8 clonotypes in ibrutinib-treated CLL. The repertoire was sequenced with immunoSEQ multiplex PCR; TCRdb's copy has only in-frame clones and lacks some. The sample comprises nearly 300,000 clones, around 69% of which are singletons, and about 5% rests with the top ten. This material consisted of PBMCs, taken at disease progression, from a patient treated with ibrutinib. The receptors stem from a human donor with chronic lymphocytic leukemia.

For the CDR3, the DNA is TGTGCCAGCAGCGTAGGCCTAGCCGGCTACGAGCAGTACTTC. Translation: CASSVGLAGYEQYF. V gene TRBV9 combines with J gene TRBJ2-7; a weak D match, TRBD2 (5 bases). The V end lost 0 bases, the J end lost 3 bases, and 10 bases lay between the germline ends. CDR1 and CDR2 (germline): SGDLS, YYNGEE. The CDR3 runs to 14 residues.

A few counts support this clone. The chain has TRBV9 and TRBJ2-1; 7 nucleotides align to TRBD2. Germline CDR1 and CDR2: SGDLS and YYNGEE. Trimming cost V 0 bases and J 7 bases; bases outside gene matches: 4. The CDR3 has 14 residues. The CDR3 coding sequence is TGTGCCAGCAGCGTAGGCGGGGGATTGAATGAGCAGTTCTTC. As protein: CASSVGGGLNEQFF.

The V gene is TRBV19, the J gene TRBJ1-3; D unclear. The CDR3 is 15 amino acids. V shed 4 bases and J shed 4 bases, with 14 bases lying between them. The V gene's germline CDR1 is LNHDA and CDR2 SQIVND (reference sequence). DNA for the CDR3: TGTGCCAGTAGTACCGACGGGGTGTTCGGAAACACCATATATTTT. Its protein is CASSTDGVFGNTIYF. The whole variable domain, remainder taken from reference TRBV19 and TRBJ1-3, is DGGITQSPKYLFRKEGQNVTLSCEQNLNHDAMYWYRQDPGQGLRLIYYSQIVNDFQKGDIAEGYSVSREKKESFPLTVTSAQKNPTAFYLCASSTDGVFGNTIYFGEGSWLTVV.

This chain uses TRBV10-2 with TRBJ1-3, with 9 bases fitting TRBD1. CDR1 is WSHSY and CDR2 is SAAADI in the germline V gene. The CDR3 extends over 17 amino acids. The junction had 9 bases not matched to a gene; V was cut back by 6 bases and J by 0 bases. The CDR3 coding sequence is TGCGCCAGCAGCTTTGGACAGGGGCACTACTCTGGAAACACCATATATTTT. Its protein product is CASSFGQGHYSGNTIYF.

The CDR3 DNA sequence: TGCAGCGTTGAAGAAGCGACAGGAAATAGCAATCAGCCCCAGCATTTT. Its protein product is CSVEEATGNSNQPQHF. This chain uses TRBV29-1 with TRBJ1-5; D is perhaps TRBD1 (6 bases). Germline V gene sequence: CDR1 SQVTM, CDR2 ANQGSEA. Trimming removed 0 bases at V and 0 bases at J, with 12 bases between. The CDR3 has 16 residues.

This clone was counted between two and nine times. The J gene is TRBJ1-2, the V gene TRBV29-1; a possible D gene is TRBD1 (6 bases). Germline CDR1 reads SQVTM; CDR2 reads ANQGSEA. Trimming pared 5 bases from V and 6 bases from J, leaving 16 bases between. The CDR3 is 13 residues long. Written as DNA, the CDR3 is TGCAGCGTTCCTAAAACAGGGCACCATGGCTACACCTTC. It codes for CSVPKTGHHGYTF.

This rearrangement joins TRBV27 to TRBJ2-7; D is undetermined. This CDR3 region has 15 residues. Deletions cut 4 bases from V and 2 bases from J, with 15 bases between. Germline V gene data show CDR1 as MNHEY and CDR2 as SMNVEV (reference sequence). CDR3 region: CASSWIRGRTYEQYF. The CDR3 DNA sequence: TGTGCCAGCAGTTGGATTAGAGGACGGACCTACGAGCAGTACTTC.

The CDR3 coding sequence is TGTGCCACACAGGGGGCTGGCGGCAATCAGCCCCAGCATTTT. Translation gives CATQGAGGNQPQHF. The V call is TRBV10-3, the J call TRBJ1-5; TRBD1 matches 9 bases. The CDR3 is 14 amino acids. Germline lookup yields CDR1 ENHRY and CDR2 SYGVKD. Trimming took 10 bases from V and 2 from J; bases not matched to a gene: 6.

V and J are TRBV15 and TRBJ1-5; D is unclear. The germline V gene has CDR1 LNHNV and CDR2 YYDKDF (reference sequence). Trimming cost V 0 bases and J 5 bases, with 11 bases left between them. The CDR3 has 15 amino acids. CDR3 sequence reads: CATSRDRETYQPQHF. The CDR3 DNA is TGTGCCACCAGCAGAGATCGCGAGACGTATCAGCCCCAGCATTTT.

The CDR3 here is CASSDLWDGELFF. CDR3 nucleotides: TGTGCCAGCAGTGACCTCTGGGACGGGGAGCTGTTTTTT. The chain joins TRBV2 to TRBJ2-2; D is unclear. V was shortened by 3 bases and J by 7 bases, with 9 bases between the two germline ends. Germline V lookup: CDR1 SNHLY, CDR2 FYNNEI. The CDR3 loop spans 13 amino acids.

J is TRBJ2-7 and V is TRBV5-1, with TRBD2 identical over 10 bases. CDR1 and CDR2 from the germline V gene are SGHRS and YFSETQ. With 4 bases clipped from V and 6 bases from J, the junction kept 7 bases outside the gene matches. There are 14 residues in the CDR3. CDR3 protein: CASSISGRISEQYF. The DNA for the CDR3 is TGCGCCAGCAGCATTAGCGGGAGGATAAGCGAGCAGTACTTC. Combining the CDR3 with reference TRBV5-1 and TRBJ2-7 gives the whole variable domain KAGVTQTPRYLIKTRGQQVTLSCSPISGHRSVSWYQQTPGQGLQFLFEYFSETQRNKGNFPGRFSGRQFSNSRSEMNVSTLELGDSALYLCASSISGRISEQYFGPGTRLTVT.

The chain employs TRBV6-5 and TRBJ2-7; no firm D call. Germline V gene data show CDR1 as MNHEY and CDR2 as SVGAGI. Trimming removed 2 bases at V and 3 bases at J, with 8 bases between. The CDR3 totals 13 residues. CDR3 protein: CASSYRNNYEQYF. As DNA, the CDR3 is TGTGCCAGCAGTTACAGGAACAACTACGAGCAGTACTTC.

V usage is TRBV9 and J usage is TRBJ2-1; D is unclear. The CDR3 runs 16 residues. Per the germline V gene, CDR1 is SGDLS and CDR2 is YYNGEE. V lost 0 bases and J lost 1, with 11 bases in between. The CDR3 bases are TGTGCCAGCAGCGTAGAGTTAGGGCTTTCCTACAATGAGCAGTTCTTC. Translated: CASSVELGLSYNEQFF.

The gene calls are TRBV7-9 and TRBJ1-1; maybe TRBD1 (5 bases). Trimming cost V 2 bases and J 0 bases, with 10 bases left between them. There are 15 residues in the CDR3. Germline V gene lookup returns CDR1 SEHNR and CDR2 FQNEAQ (reference sequence). For the CDR3, the DNA is TGTGCCAGCAGCTTATTTGGGGGATTGAACACTGAAGCTTTCTTT. Translation: CASSLFGGLNTEAFF. Full variable domain (missing parts from reference TRBV7-9 and TRBJ1-1): DTGVSQNPRHKITKRGQNVTFRCDPISEHNRLYWYRQTLGQGPEFLTYFQNEAQLEKSRLLSDRFSAERPKGSFSTLEIQRTEQGDSAMYLCASSLFGGLNTEAFFGQGTRLTVV.